The 32 T cell receptor beta chains in this list originate from one sample, sequenced in a study of PD-1 blockade in mismatch repair-deficient tumors. Profiled with immunoSEQ multiplex PCR; TCRdb holds only in-frame clones, not every one. Found here are 100,000 to 150,000 clones, around 87% of them singletons; the top ten hold around an eighth. The sample here was peripheral blood, taken 44 weeks after starting pembrolizumab. The receptors originated from an adult with mismatch repair-deficient cancer.

V gene TRBV5-1 combines with J gene TRBJ2-7; 7 bases are a match to TRBD1. Germline V lookup: CDR1 SGHRS, CDR2 YFSETQ. The CDR3 contains 14 residues. With 4 bases clipped from V and 2 bases from J, the junction kept 6 bases outside the gene matches. The CDR3 nucleotides read TGCGCCAGCAGCCCCACAGGGGCCCCCTACGAGCAGTACTTC. Amino acid sequence: CASSPTGAPYEQYF.

J is TRBJ2-1 and V is TRBV27; unclear D gene. V gave up 0 bases and J gave up 4 bases, with 4 bases separating them. There are 13 residues in the CDR3. Germline V gives CDR1 MNHEY, CDR2 SMNVEV (reference sequence). CDR3 nucleotide sequence: TGTGCCAGCAGTTTATCTGTGTACAATGAGCAGTTCTTC. This codes for CASSLSVYNEQFF.

This clone was counted a few times. The rearrangement links TRBV30 to TRBJ1-5, with D uncertain. The CDR3 spans 13 residues. V was cut by 0 bases and J by 6 bases, with 9 bases left in between. Germline lookup yields CDR1 GTSNPN and CDR2 SVGIG (reference sequence). The CDR3 here is CAWSVRDAQPQHF. In DNA, the CDR3 is TGTGCCTGGAGTGTAAGAGATGCTCAGCCCCAGCATTTT.

The chain couples TRBV29-1 to TRBJ2-3, with D perhaps TRBD1 (6 bases). V was shortened by 1 base and J by 4 bases, with 12 bases between the two germline ends. Germline CDR1 reads SQVTM; CDR2 reads ANQGSEA. The CDR3 has 14 amino acids. CDR3 region: CSVEGVGHPDTQYF. CDR3 nucleotide sequence: TGCAGCGTTGAAGGAGTGGGACACCCAGATACGCAGTATTTT.

The J gene is TRBJ2-6, the V gene TRBV4-2; no clear D. The CDR3 spans 16 residues. Trimming cost V 0 bases and J 0 bases, with 6 bases left between them. Germline-derived CDR1 and CDR2 are LGHNA and YNFKEQ. The CDR3 bases are TGTGCCAGCAGCCAAGATACCAACTCTGGGGCCAACGTCCTGACTTTC. The encoded protein is CASSQDTNSGANVLTF.

The CDR3 bases are TGTGCCAGCTCACCGGGACAGGGGAAGGGCTATGGCTACACCTTC. It encodes CASSPGQGKGYGYTF. The chain uses TRBV18 and TRBJ1-2, with 10 bases that match TRBD1. V shed 3 bases, J shed 4 bases, and the junction held 5 bases outside the gene matches. The CDR3 totals 15 residues. Germline lookup yields CDR1 KGHSH and CDR2 LQKENI.

As concerns this clone: At one of its ends the junction is not consistent with the germline gene, which may arise from a read error. This sequence joins TRBV5-1 and TRBJ2-1, with 7 bases matching TRBD2. Per the germline V gene, CDR1 is SGHRS and CDR2 is YFSETQ. CDR3 length: 15 residues. This CDR3 is CAGSLGRGSYNEQFF. For the CDR3, the DNA is TGCGCCGGCAGCTTGGGGAGGGGATCCTACAATGAGCAGTTCTTC.

This clone has only a few counts. The chain has TRBV4-2 and TRBJ1-2; no firm D call. V was pared by 3 bases and J by 1 base, with 12 bases between. This CDR3 comprises 15 residues. Germline lookup yields CDR1 LGHNA and CDR2 YNFKEQ. This CDR3 is CASSQLTALNYGYTF. In DNA form, the CDR3 reads TGTGCCAGCAGCCAGCTGACGGCGCTTAACTATGGCTACACCTTC.

J is TRBJ1-3 and V is TRBV30; a weak D match, TRBD1 (5 bases). The CDR3 runs 13 residues. The germline gives CDR1 GTSNPN, CDR2 SVGIG (reference sequence). Trimming pared 7 bases from V and 2 bases from J, leaving 12 bases between. CDR3 sequence reads: CASGKGTGNTIYF. The CDR3 nucleotides are TGTGCCTCGGGCAAGGGGACTGGAAACACCATATATTTT.

The chain carries TRBV28 and TRBJ1-4; D is undetermined. Trimming stripped 5 bases from V and 0 bases from J, with 13 bases between. CDR3 length equals 16 residues. Germline values: CDR1 MDHEN, CDR2 SYDVKM. The CDR3 loop reads CASSTPIYSTNEKLFF. The CDR3 DNA is TGTGCCAGCAGTACCCCCATATACTCAACTAATGAAAAACTGTTTTTT.

This chain uses TRBV6-6 with TRBJ2-2, with TRBD2 matching over 12 bases. CDR1 and CDR2 from the germline V gene are MNHNY and SVGAGI (reference sequence). V dropped 5 bases and J dropped 4; count of bases not matched to a gene: 2. This CDR3 has 15 amino acids. The CDR3 nucleotides read TGTGCCAGCAGTGGGACTAGCGGGCTCACCGGGGAGCTGTTTTTT. It translates to CASSGTSGLTGELFF.

This sequence joins TRBV10-1 and TRBJ1-2; D unclear. V shed 2 bases and J shed 4 bases, with 8 bases lying between them. The CDR3 has 13 residues. Germline V gene sequence: CDR1 WNHNN, CDR2 SYGVQD (reference sequence). The CDR3 sequence is CASSEGPSYGYTF. The CDR3 nucleotides are TGCGCCAGCAGTGAGGGGCCCAGCTATGGCTACACCTTC.

J is TRBJ2-7 and V is TRBV11-1; 9 bases align to TRBD2. Germline trimming cut 2 bases from V and 3 bases from J; bases unmatched to any gene: 5. The germline V gene encodes CDR1 SGHAT and CDR2 FQDESV (reference sequence). The CDR3 sequence is 15 residues long. The DNA for the CDR3 is TGTGCCAGCAGCTTAAGTTTAGCGGGAGTCTACGAGCAGTACTTC. As protein: CASSLSLAGVYEQYF.

This rearrangement joins TRBV5-4 to TRBJ2-3; no reliable D call. The V and J ends lost 4 bases and 4 bases respectively, with 10 bases between them. Germline-derived CDR1 and CDR2 are SGHNT and YYREEE (reference sequence). There are 13 residues in the CDR3. DNA for the CDR3: TGTGCCAGCAGCCCCTGGATCGCAGATACGCAGTATTTT. This translates into CASSPWIADTQYF.

The chain has TRBV7-9 and TRBJ2-1, with TRBD2 identical over 9 bases. In germline, CDR1 is SEHNR, CDR2 FQNEAQ (reference sequence). This CDR3 comprises 17 residues. V dropped 6 bases and J dropped 0; count of bases not matched to a gene: 9. The chain's CDR3 is CASSKRALAGSYNEQFF. CDR3 bases: TGTGCCAGCAGTAAGAGGGCACTAGCGGGCTCCTACAATGAGCAGTTCTTC.

The gene calls are TRBV6-5 and TRBJ2-7; TRBD2 matches 9 bases. Per the germline V gene, CDR1 is MNHEY and CDR2 is SVGAGI. V was pared by 0 bases and J by 4 bases, with 1 base of the junction left unmatched. The CDR3 spans 14 residues. This CDR3 reads CASSYSSGSYEQYF. The DNA for the CDR3 is TGTGCCAGCAGTTACTCTAGCGGGAGTTACGAGCAGTACTTC.

This rearrangement joins TRBV5-1 to TRBJ2-6, with D possibly being TRBD1 (6 bases). The length of the CDR3 is 17 residues. From germline, CDR1 is SGHRS and CDR2 YFSETQ. V lost 2 bases and J lost 0, with 12 bases in between. Here the CDR3 reads CASSFDRIYSGANVLTF. The CDR3 bases are TGCGCCAGCAGCTTCGACAGGATCTACTCTGGGGCCAACGTCCTGACTTTC.

This chain connects TRBV4-2 to TRBJ2-2, with D perhaps matching TRBD2 (6 bases). This CDR3 comprises 14 residues. Trimming took off 8 bases at V and 2 bases at J, with 12 bases between the two ends. Germline V gene data show CDR1 as LGHNA and CDR2 as YNFKEQ. The CDR3 coding sequence is TGTGCCAGCGGGGGTAGCGGAAACACCGGGGAGCTGTTTTTT. It is translated as CASGGSGNTGELFF.

The V gene is TRBV6-4, the J gene TRBJ2-1, with TRBD2 identical over 7 bases. The CDR3 consists of 13 residues. V lost 5 bases to trimming and J lost 7 bases; unmatched junction nucleotides: 5. The germline gives CDR1 MRHNA, CDR2 SNTAGT. CDR3 bases: TGTGCCAGCAGTAGGGAGGGCCCAAATGAGCAGTTCTTC. As protein: CASSREGPNEQFF.

This clone has a single count. The chain has TRBV15 and TRBJ2-1, with TRBD2 as a possible D gene (5 bases). The germline V gene encodes CDR1 LNHNV and CDR2 YYDKDF (reference sequence). V was shortened by 6 bases and J by 5 bases, with 11 bases between the two germline ends. The CDR3 consists of 13 residues. The CDR3 sequence is CATSGSYDNEQFF. DNA of the CDR3: TGTGCCACCAGTGGGAGCTACGACAATGAGCAGTTCTTC.

The V gene is TRBV4-1, the J gene TRBJ2-5; 10 nucleotides align to TRBD2. The germline CDR1 and CDR2 sequences are MGHRA and YSYEKL. This CDR3 has 16 residues. V shed 1 base, J shed 5 bases, and the junction held 7 bases outside the gene matches. The CDR3 nucleotides are TGCGCCAGCAGCCAAGGTCGTAGCGGGAGGTTGGAGACCCAGTACTTC. Amino acid sequence: CASSQGRSGRLETQYF.

The CDR3 loop reads CASSARSSGRTIADTQYF. The CDR3 coding sequence is TGTGCCAGCAGCGCCCGGTCTAGCGGGAGGACGATTGCAGATACGCAGTATTTT. The chain recombines TRBV13 with TRBJ2-3, with 11 nucleotides matching TRBD2. The germline V gene has CDR1 PRHDT and CDR2 FYEKMQ (reference sequence). The CDR3 has 18 residues. The junction had 14 bases not matched to a gene; V was cut back by 5 bases and J by 4 bases.

The V gene is TRBV29-1, the J gene TRBJ2-7; the D gene could be TRBD1 or TRBD2 (5 bases each). This CDR3 has 15 residues. The V and J ends lost 1 base and 2 bases respectively, with 15 bases between them. In germline, CDR1 is SQVTM, CDR2 ANQGSEA. In nucleotides, the CDR3 is TGCAGCGTTGAAGTCCCCTCCGGGGCGCCCTACGAGCAGTACTTC. It codes for CSVEVPSGAPYEQYF.

The chain uses TRBV19 and TRBJ2-7; 12 bases fit TRBD2. CDR3 size: 15 residues. The J segment lost 3 bases and the V segment lost 5 bases, leaving 5 bases of the junction unmatched. Germline CDR1 is LNHDA and CDR2 is SQIVND (reference sequence). The CDR3 protein is CASSARTSGNYEQYF. The CDR3 DNA is TGTGCCAGTAGTGCGCGGACTAGCGGGAACTACGAGCAGTACTTC.

The chain recombines TRBV9 with TRBJ2-2; D is unresolved. The CDR3 runs to 13 residues. Per the germline V gene, CDR1 is SGDLS and CDR2 is YYNGEE. Trimming stripped 4 bases from V and 4 bases from J, with 8 bases between. CDR3 sequence reads: CASSLRTTGELFF. In nucleotides, the CDR3 is TGTGCCAGCAGCCTTAGGACCACCGGGGAGCTGTTTTTT.

V usage is TRBV27 and J usage is TRBJ2-5; possible D gene TRBD2, 6 bases. The last part of the DNA fits TRBJ2-7 better; the J call may be wrong. Germline-derived CDR1 and CDR2 are MNHEY and SMNVEV (reference sequence). CDR3 size: 14 residues. This CDR3 reads CASSLGGRNYEQYF. CDR3 coding DNA: TGTGCCAGCAGTTTAGGGGGGAGAAACTACGAGCAGTACTTC.

This clone is judged medium-sized. The chain is built from TRBV7-7 and TRBJ2-5, with D perhaps TRBD2 (6 bases). The CDR3 totals 12 residues. Germline CDR1 reads SSHAT; CDR2 reads FNYEAQ (reference sequence). CDR3 in amino acids: CVGGGKGRTQYF. The CDR3 DNA follows: TGTGTGGGTGGGGGGAAGGGCCGGACCCAGTACTTC.

V is TRBV2 and J is TRBJ2-3, with TRBD2 matching over 9 bases. Germline assignment: CDR1 SNHLY and CDR2 FYNNEI. The CDR3 loop spans 13 amino acids. V shed 8 bases and J 6 bases; nucleotides not matched to a gene: 6. For the CDR3, the DNA is TGTGCCAGCGAGGGACTAGCATCCGATACGCAGTATTTT. Amino acids: CASEGLASDTQYF. Drawing the rest from reference TRBV2 and TRBJ2-3, the complete variable domain is EPEVTQTPSHQVTQMGQEVILRCVPISNHLYFYWYRQILGQKVEFLVSFYNNEISEKSEIFDDQFSVERPDGSNFTLKIRSTKLEDSAMYFCASEGLASDTQYFGPGTRLTVL.

This clone was detected once. Here the CDR3 DNA reads TGTGCCAGCAGTGAGACTGGGCGGGGGTACCGCAACAATGAGCAGTTCTTC. It specifies CASSETGRGYRNNEQFF. This chain uses TRBV6-1 with TRBJ2-1; 7 positions match TRBD2. This CDR3 spans 17 amino acids. The ends lost 3 bases at V and 5 bases at J; junction bases unmatched: 13. Germline V CDR1 and CDR2: MNHNS, SASEGT.

This clone was seen a single time. The chain is built from TRBV9 and TRBJ1-1; D is uncertain. V was trimmed by 3 bases and J by 5 bases, leaving 11 bases between them. The CDR3 is made up of 13 amino acids. Germline V gene sequence: CDR1 SGDLS, CDR2 YYNGEE. In DNA, the CDR3 is TGTGCCAGCAGCGGGGAGGGTGAGACTGAAGCTTTCTTT. This codes for CASSGEGETEAFF.

CDR3 coding DNA: TGTGCCAGCAGCTTACGTGGGGGACAGGGACGAGTGGTAGCCACTGAAGCTTTCTTT. Translating it yields CASSLRGGQGRVVATEAFF. V usage is TRBV11-1 and J usage is TRBJ1-1; TRBD1 agrees at 9 bases. Per germline, CDR1 SGHAT and CDR2 FQDESV (reference sequence). The V and J ends lost 2 bases and 4 bases, in that order; junction bases with no gene match: 17. The CDR3 is 19 residues long.

The chain employs TRBV5-1 and TRBJ2-5; D is possibly TRBD2 (5 bases). Germline V lookup: CDR1 SGHRS, CDR2 YFSETQ. The V end lost 8 bases, the J end lost 2 bases, and 16 bases lay between the germline ends. CDR3 size: 14 residues. CDR3: CASRIGVEQETQYF. The CDR3 nucleotides are TGCGCCAGTAGGATCGGGGTTGAACAAGAGACCCAGTACTTC.